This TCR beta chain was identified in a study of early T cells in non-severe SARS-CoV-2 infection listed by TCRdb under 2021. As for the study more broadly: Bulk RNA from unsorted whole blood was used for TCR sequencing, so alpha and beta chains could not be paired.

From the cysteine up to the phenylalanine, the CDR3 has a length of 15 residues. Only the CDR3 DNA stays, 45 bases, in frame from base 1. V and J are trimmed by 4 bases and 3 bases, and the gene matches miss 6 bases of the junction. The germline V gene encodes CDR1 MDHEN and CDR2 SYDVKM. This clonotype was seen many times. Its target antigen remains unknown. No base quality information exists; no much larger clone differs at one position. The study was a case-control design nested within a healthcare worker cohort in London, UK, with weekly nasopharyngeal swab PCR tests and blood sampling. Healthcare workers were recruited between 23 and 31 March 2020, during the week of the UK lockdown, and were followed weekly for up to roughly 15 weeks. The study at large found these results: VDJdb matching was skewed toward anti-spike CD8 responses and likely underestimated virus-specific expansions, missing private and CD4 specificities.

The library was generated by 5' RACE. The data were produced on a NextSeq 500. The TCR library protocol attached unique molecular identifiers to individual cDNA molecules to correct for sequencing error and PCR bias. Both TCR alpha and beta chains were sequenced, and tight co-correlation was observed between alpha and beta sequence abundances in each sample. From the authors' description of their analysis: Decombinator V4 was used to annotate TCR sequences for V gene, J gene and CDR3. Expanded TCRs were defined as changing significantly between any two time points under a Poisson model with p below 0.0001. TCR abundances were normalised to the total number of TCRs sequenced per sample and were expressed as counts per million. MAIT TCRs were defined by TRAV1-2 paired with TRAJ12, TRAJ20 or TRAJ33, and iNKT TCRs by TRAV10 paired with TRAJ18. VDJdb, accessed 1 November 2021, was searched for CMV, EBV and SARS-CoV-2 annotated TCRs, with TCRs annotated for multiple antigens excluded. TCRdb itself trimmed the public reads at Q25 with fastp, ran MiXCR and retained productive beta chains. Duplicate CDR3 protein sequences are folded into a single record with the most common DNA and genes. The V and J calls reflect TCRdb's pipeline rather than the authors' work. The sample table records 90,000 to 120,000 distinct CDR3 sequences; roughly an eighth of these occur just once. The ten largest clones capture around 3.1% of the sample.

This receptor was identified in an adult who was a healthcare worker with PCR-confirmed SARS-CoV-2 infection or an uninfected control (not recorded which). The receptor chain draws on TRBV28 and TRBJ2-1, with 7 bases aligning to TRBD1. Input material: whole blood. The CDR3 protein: CASSSQGSIYNEQFF. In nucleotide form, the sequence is TGTGCCAGCAGTTCACAGGGGAGTATCTACAATGAGCAGTTCTTC.